The 5 T cell receptor beta chains listed next were all sequenced from one sample in a study of blood T cell repertoires in COVID-19. Measured with immunoSEQ multiplex PCR; TCRdb has only the in-frame clones, and not every one. The sample includes approximately 300,000 clones, about 89% seen only once; the top ten take more than 0.75%. Sequencing was performed on peripheral blood. The receptors come from a man aged 25-40 years with acute or convalescent COVID-19.

The chain is built from TRBV3-1 (or the pseudogene TRBV3-2) and TRBJ2-1; 8 nucleotides agree with TRBD2. CDR1 LGHDT and CDR2 YNNKEL come from the germline V gene (reference sequence). V dropped 6 bases and J dropped 4; count of bases not matched to a gene: 11. The CDR3 sequence is 16 residues long. CDR3 coding DNA: TGTGCCAGCAGTTATGGGACTAGGGGGGAGTACAATGAGCAGTTCTTC. Residues: CASSYGTRGEYNEQFF.

This clone was seen a single time. This CDR3 reads CASSYGQGNTEAFF. CDR3 coding DNA: TGTGCCAGCAGTTACGGGCAGGGGAACACTGAAGCTTTCTTT. The rearrangement joins TRBV6-2 or TRBV6-3 to TRBJ1-1; D perhaps matches TRBD1 (5 bases). Trimming removed 2 bases at V and 1 base at J, with 8 bases between. This CDR3 is built from 14 residues. The germline V gene encodes CDR1 MNHEY and CDR2 SVGEGT.

The chain is built from TRBV28 and TRBJ1-1; D is undetermined. Trimming took 2 bases from V and 11 from J, leaving 6 bases between them. This CDR3 contains 10 residues. The germline gives CDR1 MDHEN, CDR2 SYDVKM. DNA for the CDR3: TGTGCCAGCAGTTTAGCAGGTGCTTTCTTT. This translates into CASSLAGAFF.

The CDR3 DNA sequence: TGCAGCGTTGATGTGAGCGAGGAGACCCAGTACTTC. Translated: CSVDVSEETQYF. V and J are TRBV29-1 and TRBJ2-5; D not resolved. The CDR3 extends over 12 amino acids. V lost 3 bases to trimming and J lost 5 bases, with 10 bases between them. Germline V gene lookup returns CDR1 SQVTM and CDR2 ANQGSEA.

This clone was observed once. The chain is built from TRBV3-1 (or the pseudogene TRBV3-2) and TRBJ1-2; TRBD1 agrees at 7 bases. The germline CDR1 and CDR2 sequences are LGHDT and YNNKEL (reference sequence). Unmatched junction bases numbered 6, after V lost 1 base and J lost 4 bases. There are 15 residues in the CDR3. This CDR3 reads CASSQGRGRPYGYTF. The CDR3 bases are TGTGCCAGCAGCCAAGGTAGGGGGCGCCCCTATGGCTACACCTTC.